The 31 T cell receptor beta chains listed next were all sequenced from one sample in a study of molecular identifiers for immune sequencing clone quantification. Via MiXCR, TCRdb re-called the PCR reads, giving one row per CDR3 protein. This sample has about 97,000 distinct CDR3 sequences, with roughly 24% found just once. Material for sequencing was naive CD8+ T cells from blood, with Jurkat cell RNA spiked in. Subset reported: FACS-sorted CD8+CD4-CCR7+CD45RA+ naive T cells. The receptors shown here come from a human donor in good health. Some libraries in this study had Jurkat cell RNA spiked in.

At least ten counts were recorded for this clonotype. This sequence joins TRBV20-1 and TRBJ2-3; no reliable D call. The V gene's germline CDR1 is DFQATT and CDR2 SNEGSKA (reference sequence). There are 13 residues in the CDR3. Trimming took 6 bases from V and 3 from J, leaving 13 bases between them. The CDR3 nucleotides read TGCAGTGCCCAAGTACCGGTGACAGATACGCAGTATTTT. It encodes CSAQVPVTDTQYF.

This clonotype has more than one count but fewer than ten. The rearrangement joins TRBV9 to TRBJ2-2; the D gene is possibly TRBD1 (5 bases). The germline V gene has CDR1 SGDLS and CDR2 YYNGEE. Trimming shortened V by 0 bases and J by 5 bases, and 11 bases separated the two germline ends. CDR3 length: 15 amino acids. In DNA, the CDR3 is TGTGCCAGCAGCGTAGGCGGTAGGGGTACCGGGGAGCTGTTTTTT. Protein: CASSVGGRGTGELFF.

The rearrangement joins TRBV4-3 to TRBJ1-6; possibly TRBD1 for D (6 bases). The CDR3 sequence is 17 residues long. The ends were cut back, 0 bases at V and 0 bases at J, with 9 bases in the middle. Germline V gives CDR1 LGHNA, CDR2 YSLEER. Here the CDR3 reads CASSQEQGSSYNSPLHF. The CDR3 DNA sequence: TGCGCCAGCAGCCAAGAACAGGGAAGCTCCTATAATTCACCCCTCCACTTT.

The chain employs TRBV30 and TRBJ2-7; D possibly corresponds to TRBD1 (5 bases). Trimming removed 0 bases at V and 3 bases at J, with 9 bases between. Germline lookup yields CDR1 GTSNPN and CDR2 SVGIG (reference sequence). The CDR3 has 13 amino acids. The CDR3 protein is CAWSVGDLYEQYF. DNA of the CDR3: TGTGCCTGGAGTGTAGGGGATCTCTACGAGCAGTACTTC. Full variable domain (rest looked up from reference TRBV30 and TRBJ2-7): SQTIHQWPATLVQPVGSPLSLECTVEGTSNPNLYWYRQAAGRGLQLLFYSVGIGQISSEVPQNLSASRPQDRQFILSSKKLLLSDSGFYLCAWSVGDLYEQYFGPGTRLTVT.

As for this clonotype: This sequence may be a read error, since a much larger clone differs from it by one base. The V gene is TRBV29-1, the J gene TRBJ2-7, with TRBD1 matching over 12 bases. This CDR3 spans 17 amino acids. Unmatched junction bases numbered 12, after V lost 0 bases and J lost 6 bases. The germline V gene has CDR1 SQVTM and CDR2 ANQGSEA. DNA of the CDR3: TGCAGCGTTGAAGATGGGGGGGGACAGGGGGCAAAGTTCGAGCAGTACTTC. It codes for CSVEDGGGQGAKFEQYF.

There are many counts of this clonotype. The rearrangement uses TRBV4-1 and TRBJ2-1, with 8 positions matching TRBD2. The trim removed 3 bases at V and 6 bases at J, leaving 10 bases unmatched. The CDR3 is 16 amino acids. CDR1 and CDR2 (germline): MGHRA, YSYEKL. CDR3 nucleotides: TGCGCCAGCAGCCAGTTTCGGGAGGGCCCTCTCAATGAGCAGTTCTTC. It specifies CASSQFREGPLNEQFF.

This clonotype has at least ten counts. The V and J genes are TRBV6-6 and TRBJ2-3; D ambiguous. The germline V and J ends were trimmed by 2 bases and 2 bases, with 8 bases remaining between them. The CDR3 is 14 residues long. CDR1 is MNHNY, CDR2 SVGAGI, per germline (reference sequence). CDR3 bases: TGTGCCAGCAGTTACACTTCCCCCACAGATACGCAGTATTTT. As protein: CASSYTSPTDTQYF.

This clonotype came up many times. The rearrangement links TRBV19 to TRBJ2-2; 9 bases are a match to TRBD1. Germline-derived CDR1 and CDR2 are LNHDA and SQIVND (reference sequence). This CDR3 is 16 amino acids long. V shed 6 bases and J 6 bases; nucleotides not matched to a gene: 11. The chain's CDR3 is CASSWGQGVYAGELFF. DNA for the CDR3: TGTGCCAGTAGCTGGGGACAGGGCGTTTACGCCGGGGAGCTGTTTTTT.

This clonotype was counted a few times. The chain employs TRBV29-1 and TRBJ1-1; D is unclear. CDR3 length: 11 residues. Trimming left V 5 bases short and J 1 base short, with 5 bases between. CDR1 and CDR2 from the germline V gene are SQVTM and ANQGSEA. For the CDR3, the DNA is TGCAGCGTTTACAGGAACACTGAAGCTTTCTTT. It is translated as CSVYRNTEAFF.

This chain joins TRBV11-2 and TRBJ2-1; no clear D. This CDR3 is 11 amino acids long. The V gene lost 2 bases and the J gene lost 8 bases, with 4 bases spanning the gap. Looked up from germline, CDR1 is SGHAT and CDR2 is FQNNGV. CDR3 nucleotide sequence: TGTGCCAGCAGCTTAATCTATGAGCAGTTCTTC. Protein sequence: CASSLIYEQFF.

This clonotype was picked up many times. The rearrangement joins TRBV4-1 to TRBJ1-5; no clear D. The CDR3 is 15 residues long. Between the trimmed V and J ends, which lost 1 base and 4 bases, there was a span of 11 bases. Germline assignment: CDR1 MGHRA and CDR2 YSYEKL. CDR3 nucleotide sequence: TGCGCCAGCAGCCAAGTTCCCAGAGAGAATCAGCCCCAGCATTTT. It yields the protein CASSQVPRENQPQHF.

The rearrangement links TRBV6-6 to TRBJ1-1; a weak D match, TRBD1 (5 bases). CDR1 MNHNY and CDR2 SVGAGI come from the germline V gene (reference sequence). V lost 2 bases to trimming and J lost 0 bases, with 7 bases between them. The CDR3 is made up of 14 amino acids. The DNA for the CDR3 is TGTGCCAGCAGTTACGCAGGGTTGAACACTGAAGCTTTCTTT. Its protein product is CASSYAGLNTEAFF.

The table lists this clonotype with many counts. The chain employs TRBV4-1 and TRBJ2-7; D possibly corresponds to TRBD2 (5 bases). Germline V gene sequence: CDR1 MGHRA, CDR2 YSYEKL. This CDR3 comprises 14 residues. V lost 1 base and J lost 7, with 14 bases in between. CDR3 region: CASSQGAGQGEQYF. The CDR3, as DNA: TGCGCCAGCAGCCAAGGGGCGGGCCAAGGGGAGCAGTACTTC.

The chain recombines TRBV11-2 with TRBJ2-7; the match to TRBD1 covers 8 bases. Germline CDR1 reads SGHAT; CDR2 reads FQNNGV. There are 15 residues in the CDR3. The V and J ends lost 1 base and 6 bases, in that order; junction bases with no gene match: 8. CDR3 residues: CASSLGGTGACEQYF. The DNA for the CDR3 is TGTGCCAGCAGCTTAGGCGGGACAGGAGCCTGCGAGCAGTACTTC. Filled out from reference TRBV11-2 and TRBJ2-7, the complete variable domain reads EAGVAQSPRYKIIEKRQSVAFWCNPISGHATLYWYQQILGQGPKLLIQFQNNGVVDDSQLPKDRFSAERLKGVDSTLKIQPAKLEDSAVYLCASSLGGTGACEQYFGPGTRLTVT.

This clonotype has ten or more counts. J is TRBJ2-7 and V is TRBV11-2; no definite D call. Germline V gene data show CDR1 as SGHAT and CDR2 as FQNNGV. The CDR3 length is 15 residues. V lost 2 bases and J 2 bases, leaving 13 bases between the germline ends. CDR3 protein: CASSLKGYSTYEQYF. DNA of the CDR3: TGTGCCAGCAGCTTAAAGGGTTACAGTACCTACGAGCAGTACTTC. Based on the CDR3 plus reference TRBV11-2 and TRBJ2-7, the full variable domain is EAGVAQSPRYKIIEKRQSVAFWCNPISGHATLYWYQQILGQGPKLLIQFQNNGVVDDSQLPKDRFSAERLKGVDSTLKIQPAKLEDSAVYLCASSLKGYSTYEQYFGPGTRLTVT.

This clonotype was found many times. The chain carries TRBV5-4 and TRBJ2-3; 7 bases match TRBD2. In germline, CDR1 is SGHNT, CDR2 YYREEE (reference sequence). After removal of 3 bases from V and 7 bases from J, the junction contained 11 bases not matched to a gene. The CDR3 extends over 15 amino acids. As DNA, the CDR3 is TGTGCCAGCAGCTGGGGCGTAGGCGGGGGAAATACGCAGTATTTT. Its translation: CASSWGVGGGNTQYF.

Ten or more counts support this clonotype. The chain uses TRBV7-9 and TRBJ2-2; 7 nucleotides line up with TRBD2. CDR1 and CDR2 (germline): SEHNR, FQNEAQ (reference sequence). The CDR3 contains 19 residues. V dropped 8 bases and J dropped 0; count of bases not matched to a gene: 18. The CDR3 DNA follows: TGTGCCAGCTACGACTCGGGGGGACCGACAGCTCCGAACACCGGGGAGCTGTTTTTT. This codes for CASYDSGGPTAPNTGELFF.

Only a few counts were recorded for this clonotype. Possible read error: a much larger clone is one base away. The V and J genes are TRBV2 and TRBJ2-3; TRBD2 is a possible D gene (5 bases). Between the trimmed V and J ends, which lost 6 bases and 1 base, there was a span of 11 bases. The CDR3 consists of 14 residues. Germline V gene sequence: CDR1 SNHLY, CDR2 FYNNEI. The DNA for the CDR3 is TGTGCCAGCAGGCGGGTCATGGGCACAGATACGCAGTATTTT. It yields the protein CASRRVMGTDTQYF.

This clonotype was counted between two and nine times. The chain uses TRBV3-1 and TRBJ2-2, with 13 bases fitting TRBD2. The V and J ends lost 4 bases and 6 bases, in that order; junction bases with no gene match: 20. The germline CDR1 and CDR2 sequences are LGHDT and YNNKEL (reference sequence). The CDR3 covers 21 residues. The CDR3 region is CASSPETSGGPPHGKPGELFF. The CDR3 DNA follows: TGTGCCAGCAGCCCCGAGACTAGCGGGGGGCCTCCCCACGGAAAACCCGGGGAGCTGTTTTTT.

This clonotype showed up just a few times. V is TRBV5-6 and J is TRBJ2-7, with no clear D. The germline V and J ends were trimmed by 0 bases and 4 bases, with 17 bases remaining between them. The CDR3 has 16 amino acids. In germline, CDR1 is SGHDT, CDR2 YYEEEE. CDR3 sequence: CASSLARVSSPYEQYF. The CDR3 nucleotides are TGTGCCAGCAGCTTGGCTCGGGTATCATCCCCGTACGAGCAGTACTTC.

The V gene is TRBV5-5, the J gene TRBJ2-3, with TRBD2 matching over 8 bases. The CDR3 sequence is 18 residues long. After removal of 4 bases from V and 1 base from J, the junction contained 14 bases not matched to a gene. Per germline, CDR1 SGHKS and CDR2 YYEKEE (reference sequence). CDR3 residues: CASSPVWTGGDGTDTQYF. The CDR3 coding sequence is TGTGCCAGCAGCCCCGTATGGACGGGGGGGGACGGCACAGATACGCAGTATTTT. The entire variable domain, with the rest obtained from reference TRBV5-5 and TRBJ2-3, is as follows: DAGVTQSPTHLIKTRGQQVTLRCSPISGHKSVSWYQQVLGQGPQFIFQYYEKEERGRGNFPDRFSARQFPNYSSELNVNALLLGDSALYLCASSPVWTGGDGTDTQYFGPGTRLTVL.

This clonotype was found a few times. A single base separates this from a much larger clone, so it may be a read error. The CDR3 DNA sequence: TGTGCCAGCAGTGAATTGGTGACAGGTTTATTCTATGGCTACACCTTC. It specifies CASSELVTGLFYGYTF. The chain couples TRBV6-1 to TRBJ1-2; maybe TRBD1 (6 bases). This CDR3 spans 16 amino acids. Germline V gene sequence: CDR1 MNHNS, CDR2 SASEGT. Trimming removed 2 bases at V and 4 bases at J, with 17 bases between.

This clonotype came up many times. The gene calls are TRBV4-1 and TRBJ2-3; no clear D. Germline CDR1 reads MGHRA; CDR2 reads YSYEKL. The CDR3 sequence is 15 residues long. V was trimmed by 0 bases and J by 2 bases, leaving 9 bases between them. The CDR3 reads CASSQEPRPTDTQYF. The DNA for the CDR3 is TGCGCCAGCAGCCAAGAACCTAGACCCACAGATACGCAGTATTTT.

Worth noting for this clonotype: With a much larger clone just one base away, this may be a read error. In DNA form, the CDR3 reads TGTGCCAGCCCTGGACAGGGGGCGGATGAGCAGTACTTC. Its translation is CASPGQGADEQYF. V and J are TRBV19 and TRBJ2-7; 11 nucleotides agree with TRBD1. J was trimmed by 7 bases and V by 9 bases; bases with no gene match: 8. The CDR3 consists of 13 residues. Germline assignment: CDR1 LNHDA and CDR2 SQIVND (reference sequence).

The chain is built from TRBV20-1 and TRBJ2-1, with 11 bases aligning to TRBD2. This CDR3 contains 16 residues. V shed 5 bases and J 7 bases; nucleotides not matched to a gene: 13. Germline lookup yields CDR1 DFQATT and CDR2 SNEGSKA (reference sequence). The CDR3 loop reads CSAHRLFVAGGNEQFF. The CDR3 coding sequence is TGCAGTGCTCACCGGTTGTTTGTAGCGGGAGGGAATGAGCAGTTCTTC.

This rearrangement joins TRBV3-2 to TRBJ2-3; no check of the table's D call, TRBD2, against the DNA was made. TRBV3-2 is marked as a pseudogene. This CDR3 is 17 amino acids long. Here the CDR3 DNA reads TGTGCCAGCAGCCAAAACGTACTAGCGGGAGGCACAGATACGCAGTATTTT. Its protein is CASSQNVLAGGTDTQYF.

This clonotype was recorded many times. The chain carries TRBV29-1 and TRBJ2-2; 9 positions match TRBD2. J gave up 5 bases and V 4 bases, and 5 bases lay outside the gene matches. The CDR3 is 14 amino acids. The V gene's germline CDR1 is SQVTM and CDR2 ANQGSEA. In DNA, the CDR3 is TGCAGCGTTGTACTAGCGGGTTCTACCGGGGAGCTGTTTTTT. Amino acid sequence: CSVVLAGSTGELFF.

There are many counts of this clonotype. The CDR3 protein is CAWSVGSYSYEQYF. The CDR3 DNA reads TGTGCCTGGAGTGTAGGCAGCTACTCCTACGAGCAGTACTTC. V usage is TRBV30 and J usage is TRBJ2-7, with unresolved D. Germline V gene sequence: CDR1 GTSNPN, CDR2 SVGIG (reference sequence). V gave up 0 bases and J gave up 0 bases, with 9 bases separating them. This CDR3 spans 14 amino acids.

As regards this clonotype: This may be a read error: a much more frequent sequence differs by one nucleotide. The rearrangement uses TRBV11-2 and TRBJ1-1; D possibly corresponds to TRBD1 (6 bases). The ends were cut back, 4 bases at V and 1 base at J, with 16 bases in the middle. Looked up from germline, CDR1 is SGHAT and CDR2 is FQNNGV. The CDR3 contains 16 residues. The CDR3 loop reads CASSSAVRGSNTEAFF. CDR3 DNA sequence: TGTGCCAGCAGCTCAGCTGTCAGGGGATCGAACACTGAAGCTTTCTTT.

Details on this clonotype: This may stem from a read error, because a much larger clone lies one nucleotide away. The V and J genes are TRBV9 and TRBJ2-1; TRBD2 might be the D (5 bases). There are 14 residues in the CDR3. Germline V lookup: CDR1 SGDLS, CDR2 YYNGEE. The CDR3 DNA follows: TGTGCCAGCAGCGTAGTTACAGCGGCACATGAGCGGTTCTTC. It yields the protein CASSVVTAAHERFF.

This clonotype was seen a few times. The chain links TRBV6-6 to TRBJ2-1, with D tentatively TRBD1 (6 bases). This CDR3 region has 16 residues. The germline gives CDR1 MNHNY, CDR2 SVGAGI (reference sequence). The V end lost 0 bases, the J end lost 5 bases, and 14 bases lay between the germline ends. The CDR3 loop reads CASSYSGADTDNEQFF. The DNA for the CDR3 is TGTGCCAGCAGTTACTCGGGGGCAGATACCGACAATGAGCAGTTCTTC.